These 8 T cell receptor beta chains were all obtained from the same sample, sequenced in a study of blood T cell repertoires in COVID-19. Clones were read by immunoSEQ multiplex PCR, and TCRdb kept only the in-frame ones, dropping some. This table holds some 460,000 clones, roughly 90% found once. Sequenced material: PBMCs or T cells enriched from blood (not recorded which). Source of these receptors: a woman aged 18-35 years who had recovered from COVID-19.

Comment on this clone: A junction end diverges from the germline sequence, so it may reflect a read error. The chain employs TRBV10-3 and TRBJ2-1; 10 bases line up with TRBD2. CDR3 length equals 13 residues. Germline V gene sequence: CDR1 ENHRY, CDR2 SYGVKD. The CDR3 sequence: CASSSGGYNEQFF. CDR3 nucleotide sequence: TGTGCCAGCAGTAGCGGGGGGTACAATGAGCAGTTCTTC.

The chain carries TRBV2 and TRBJ1-1; D is undetermined. This CDR3 comprises 12 residues. Germline V gives CDR1 SNHLY, CDR2 FYNNEI. Trimming left V 8 bases short and J 4 bases short, with 11 bases between. As DNA, the CDR3 is TGTGCCAGCGGCACGACGGGCACTGAAGCTTTCTTT. It yields the protein CASGTTGTEAFF.

V is TRBV5-4 and J is TRBJ2-7, with TRBD2 identical over 12 bases. CDR1 SGHNT and CDR2 YYREEE come from the germline V gene (reference sequence). The junction had 10 bases not matched to a gene; V was cut back by 3 bases and J by 3 bases. This CDR3 region has 17 residues. The CDR3 region has the DNA TGTGCCAGCAGCTCATCGACTAGCGGGGGTTCGTTCTACGAGCAGTACTTC. Encoded protein: CASSSSTSGGSFYEQYF.

The V gene is TRBV5-1, the J gene TRBJ2-7, with D tentatively TRBD1 (6 bases). V shed 2 bases and J shed 2 bases, with 11 bases lying between them. This CDR3 is built from 14 residues. The germline CDR1 and CDR2 sequences are SGHRS and YFSETQ. DNA of the CDR3: TGCGCCAGCAGCTTCGGGGACACTACCTACGAGCAGTACTTC. It codes for CASSFGDTTYEQYF.

Written as DNA, the CDR3 is TGCGCCAGCAGCTTTGGACAGGGTGGGTTCTCTGGAAACACCATATATTTT. Translation: CASSFGQGGFSGNTIYF. The V call is TRBV5-1, the J call TRBJ1-3; 8 bases are shared with TRBD1. V lost 2 bases and J lost 0; bases outside the gene matches: 7. CDR1 SGHRS and CDR2 YFSETQ come from the germline V gene. This CDR3 contains 17 residues. Looking up the rest from reference TRBV5-1 and TRBJ1-3 gives the full variable domain: KAGVTQTPRYLIKTRGQQVTLSCSPISGHRSVSWYQQTPGQGLQFLFEYFSETQRNKGNFPGRFSGRQFSNSRSEMNVSTLELGDSALYLCASSFGQGGFSGNTIYFGEGSWLTVV.

In regard to this clone: A read error may produce the germline difference seen at one junction end. This CDR3 is CATSLPSGEETQYF. The CDR3 coding sequence is TGTGCCACCAGCCTTCCCTCGGGGGAAGAGACCCAGTACTTC. V usage is TRBV5-4 and J usage is TRBJ2-5; D might be TRBD2 (6 bases). This CDR3 region has 14 residues. Germline-derived CDR1 and CDR2 are SGHNT and YYREEE (reference sequence).

The CDR3 DNA follows: TGCGCCAGCTACGGCGCAGGGGAGGGAACTGAAGCTTTCTTT. Its protein product is CASYGAGEGTEAFF. This sequence joins TRBV5-1 and TRBJ1-1; perhaps TRBD1 as D (6 bases). The CDR3 consists of 14 residues. V lost 7 bases to trimming and J lost 5 bases, with 18 bases between them. The germline gives CDR1 SGHRS, CDR2 YFSETQ.

This rearrangement joins TRBV7-9 to TRBJ1-1, with unresolved D. CDR1 and CDR2 (germline): SEHNR, FQNEAQ (reference sequence). With 1 base removed from V and 5 bases from J, the gap between germline ends came to 11 bases. The length of the CDR3 is 14 residues. CDR3 DNA: TGTGCCAGCAGCTTAGTAGTTTCGGGGACTGAAGCTTTCTTT. Amino acids: CASSLVVSGTEAFF. Full variable domain (rest looked up from reference TRBV7-9 and TRBJ1-1): DTGVSQNPRHKITKRGQNVTFRCDPISEHNRLYWYRQTLGQGPEFLTYFQNEAQLEKSRLLSDRFSAERPKGSFSTLEIQRTEQGDSAMYLCASSLVVSGTEAFFGQGTRLTVV.